This TCR beta chain derives from a study of T cell responses to AZD1222 COVID-19 vaccine. Clones were sequenced by immunoSEQ multiplex PCR, and TCRdb holds only the in-frame ones, with some missing. The repertoire holds under 150,000 clones, with more than 75% as singletons. Germline V gene data show CDR1 as WSHSY and CDR2 as SAAADI. The V gene end was trimmed by 6 bases and the J gene end by 4 bases; junction bases not matched to a gene: 4. The CDR3 totals 13 residues. The source of this sequence is an adult in good health. The source material was peripheral blood, sampled on day 0 of MenACWY control vaccination. This sequence joins TRBV10-2 and TRBJ2-7; TRBD1 matches 9 bases. CDR3: CASSGQGWYEQYF. As DNA, the CDR3 is TGCGCCAGCAGCGGACAGGGGTGGTACGAGCAGTACTTC.